The next 24 T cell receptor beta chains were all read from a single sample in a study of blood T cells in healthy people across ages. Primers used in a second PCR of about 7 to 12 cycles were a sample-barcoded 5' primer and a J-beta primer mix. TCRdb reanalysed the 5' RACE reads using MiXCR and keeps one entry per CDR3 protein. The table includes over 500,000 distinct CDR3 sequences, roughly half detected once. Sequencing was carried out using blood. Source of these receptors: a woman of 80 years or more in good health.

The chain links TRBV10-3 to TRBJ2-7; 7 bases agree with TRBD1. The CDR3 is made up of 15 amino acids. Germline V gives CDR1 ENHRY, CDR2 SYGVKD. V shed 0 bases, J shed 5 bases, and the junction held 7 bases outside the gene matches. CDR3 region: CAISESGGAVHEQYF. The CDR3, as DNA: TGTGCCATCAGTGAGTCAGGGGGCGCGGTCCACGAGCAGTACTTC.

This clonotype was detected many times. V gene TRBV6-6 combines with J gene TRBJ2-1; no reliable D call. Germline V CDR1 and CDR2: MNHNY, SVGAGI (reference sequence). The CDR3 extends over 12 amino acids. V lost 2 bases and J 4 bases, leaving 3 bases between the germline ends. CDR3 residues: CASSYEYNEQFF. The CDR3 region has the DNA TGTGCCAGCAGTTACGAGTACAATGAGCAGTTCTTC.

V is TRBV4-1 and J is TRBJ1-1; tentative D call: TRBD1 (5 bases). Germline lookup yields CDR1 MGHRA and CDR2 YSYEKL. The CDR3 loop spans 15 amino acids. Trimming left V 3 bases short and J 2 bases short, with 13 bases between. DNA for the CDR3: TGCGCCAGCAGCCACCCCAAAACAGGTAACACTGAAGCTTTCTTT. Translation: CASSHPKTGNTEAFF.

Regarding this clonotype: Given a much more abundant clone one base away, this may be a read error. This chain joins TRBV20-1 and TRBJ2-7, with D uncertain. V was clipped by 6 bases and J by 5 bases, with 17 bases between them. Germline CDR1 DFQATT, CDR2 SNEGSKA (reference sequence). The CDR3 runs 13 residues. This CDR3 is CSARAGNGHEQYF. CDR3 DNA: TGCAGTGCACGCGCTGGGAATGGCCACGAGCAGTACTTC.

This clonotype was seen only a few times. This chain links TRBV12-3 or TRBV12-4 with TRBJ2-3, with 8 bases lining up with TRBD2. This CDR3 has 16 amino acids. V lost 6 bases to trimming and J lost 2 bases; unmatched junction nucleotides: 10. CDR3 residues: CASRHRGGAFTDTQYF. The CDR3 DNA sequence: TGTGCCAGCAGGCACCGGGGGGGCGCGTTCACAGATACGCAGTATTTT.

A note on this clonotype: A much larger clone lies one base from this, so it may be a read error. The rearrangement uses TRBV3-1 and TRBJ2-3; TRBD2 matches at 7 bases. V lost 4 bases to trimming and J lost 0 bases; unmatched junction nucleotides: 7. CDR1 and CDR2 (germline): LGHDT, YNNKEL (reference sequence). This CDR3 is built from 16 residues. CDR3 residues: CASSRGRGQSTDTQYF. CDR3 sequence (DNA): TGTGCCAGCAGCCGAGGGAGGGGCCAAAGCACAGATACGCAGTATTTT.

This clonotype was found once. A read error may produce the germline difference seen at one junction end. This rearrangement joins TRBV7-6 to TRBJ2-5, with 7 bases lining up with TRBD1. The CDR3 loop spans 14 amino acids. Germline loops: CDR1 SGHVS, CDR2 FNYEAQ. CDR3 sequence reads: CVSSLAQGRETQYF. The CDR3 DNA sequence: TGTGTCAGCAGCTTAGCACAGGGGCGGGAGACCCAGTACTTC.

In this sample, this clonotype turned up many times. The chain uses TRBV4-2 and TRBJ2-1; the D is unclear. There are 16 residues in the CDR3. The V gene lost 0 bases and the J gene lost 5 bases, with 14 bases spanning the gap. Germline values: CDR1 LGHNA, CDR2 YNFKEQ. This CDR3 reads CASSQDATEKHNEQFF. Here the CDR3 DNA reads TGTGCCAGCAGCCAAGACGCGACGGAGAAACACAATGAGCAGTTCTTC.

V is TRBV7-9 and J is TRBJ2-1; weak D call: TRBD1 (5 bases). The V gene lost 0 bases and the J gene lost 0 bases, with 12 bases spanning the gap. Germline assignment: CDR1 SEHNR and CDR2 FQNEAQ (reference sequence). This CDR3 has 17 amino acids. The CDR3 DNA reads as TGTGCCAGCAGCTTAGCCCCAGGGCGTAGCTCCTACAATGAGCAGTTCTTC. The encoded protein is CASSLAPGRSSYNEQFF.

This clonotype appeared a single time. The chain is built from TRBV9 and TRBJ2-1; weak D call: TRBD2 (6 bases). V lost 2 bases and J lost 6, with 12 bases in between. In germline, CDR1 is SGDLS, CDR2 YYNGEE. The CDR3 runs to 14 residues. In nucleotides, the CDR3 is TGTGCCAGCAGCGTCGGCGGGGCCTCCAATGAGCAGTTCTTC. Amino acid sequence: CASSVGGASNEQFF. The full variable domain, its missing parts supplied by reference TRBV9 and TRBJ2-1, is DSGVTQTPKHLITATGQRVTLRCSPRSGDLSVYWYQQSLDQGLQFLIQYYNGEERAKGNILERFSAQQFPDLHSELNLSSLELGDSALYFCASSVGGASNEQFFGPGTRLTVL.

This chain connects TRBV12-3 or TRBV12-4 to TRBJ2-3, with D uncertain. The CDR3 loop spans 14 amino acids. The V gene lost 1 base and the J gene lost 4 bases, with 9 bases spanning the gap. CDR3 in amino acids: CASSLGQVPDTQYF. The CDR3 nucleotides read TGTGCCAGCAGTTTAGGGCAGGTCCCAGATACGCAGTATTTT.

This clonotype was recorded many times. The chain employs TRBV28 and TRBJ1-2; 7 nucleotides agree with TRBD1. The V and J ends lost 3 bases and 4 bases, in that order; junction bases with no gene match: 8. Looked up from germline, CDR1 is MDHEN and CDR2 is SYDVKM. The CDR3 loop spans 15 amino acids. CDR3 nucleotides: TGTGCCAGCAGTTTTCGACAGGGCCTTCGCTATGGCTACACCTTC. It yields the protein CASSFRQGLRYGYTF.

CDR3 amino acids: CASSVESENYGYTF. The CDR3 bases are TGTGCCAGCAGCGTGGAGTCAGAAAACTATGGCTACACCTTC. The V call is TRBV9, the J call TRBJ1-2; no clear D gene. This CDR3 is built from 14 residues. Germline loops: CDR1 SGDLS, CDR2 YYNGEE. With 2 bases removed from V and 2 bases from J, the gap between germline ends came to 10 bases.

This clonotype was counted a few times. V usage is TRBV21-1 and J usage is TRBJ2-1; the table's D call, TRBD1, was not checked against the DNA. TRBV21-1 is classified as a pseudogene. The CDR3 consists of 15 residues. The DNA for the CDR3 is TGTGCCAGCAGCACAACGGGACAGGTGAGGAATGAGCAGTTCTTC. Translated: CASSTTGQVRNEQFF.

This chain joins TRBV21-1 and TRBJ2-7. TRBV21-1 is a known pseudogene. The CDR3 consists of 13 residues. CDR3 in amino acids: CASLDGTSYEQYF. The CDR3, as DNA: TGTGCCAGCCTTGACGGGACCTCCTACGAGCAGTACTTC.

CDR3 amino acids: CASSPSRDEQYF. In DNA form, the CDR3 reads TGTGCCAGCTCACCATCTAGAGACGAGCAGTACTTC. The chain employs TRBV18 and TRBJ2-4, with unresolved D. The DNA matches TRBJ2-7 better at its end, which makes the J call doubtful. The CDR3 runs to 12 residues. Per the germline V gene, CDR1 is KGHSH and CDR2 is LQKENI.

The chain joins TRBV28 to TRBJ2-1, with TRBD2 as a possible D gene (6 bases). Trimming pared 2 bases from V and 0 bases from J, leaving 8 bases between. CDR1 is MDHEN and CDR2 is SYDVKM in the germline V gene. The CDR3 is 15 amino acids. As DNA, the CDR3 is TGTGCCAGCAGTTTAGTGGAGGGCTCCTACAATGAGCAGTTCTTC. Translation: CASSLVEGSYNEQFF. Variable domain in full (rest from reference TRBV28 and TRBJ2-1): DVKVTQSSRYLVKRTGEKVFLECVQDMDHENMFWYRQDPGLGLRLIYFSYDVKMKEKGDIPEGYSVSREKKERFSLILESASTNQTSMYLCASSLVEGSYNEQFFGPGTRLTVL.

This rearrangement joins TRBV12-3 or TRBV12-4 to TRBJ2-3; D is possibly TRBD1 or TRBD2 (5 bases each). CDR3 length equals 13 residues. V lost 5 bases, J lost 2 bases, and 8 bases lay in between. CDR3 in DNA: TGTGCCAGCAGTATAGGGACCACAGATACGCAGTATTTT. This gives the protein CASSIGTTDTQYF.

About this clonotype: At one boundary the junction diverges from the germline segment, which might be a read error. The rearrangement joins TRBV11-2 to TRBJ2-3, with a tentative D call TRBD2 (6 bases). Germline CDR1 SGHAT, CDR2 FQNNGV. The CDR3 consists of 15 residues. The CDR3 DNA follows: TGTGCCAGTAGCTTAGATGGGACTCCGTACGATGCGCAGTATTTT. Translated, it gives CASSLDGTPYDAQYF.

The chain recombines TRBV7-2 with TRBJ2-1, with D perhaps TRBD1 (6 bases). Between the trimmed V and J ends, which lost 4 bases and 8 bases, there was a span of 18 bases. This CDR3 contains 15 residues. CDR1 and CDR2 (germline): SGHTA, FQGNSA. The CDR3: CASSYSWGQVYEQFF. The DNA of the CDR3 is TGTGCCAGCAGCTATTCCTGGGGGCAAGTGTATGAGCAGTTCTTC. Complete variable domain (other parts from reference TRBV7-2 and TRBJ2-1): GAGVSQSPSNKVTEKGKDVELRCDPISGHTALYWYRQSLGQGLEFLIYFQGNSAPDKSGLPSDRFSAERTGGSVSTLTIQRTQQEDSAVYLCASSYSWGQVYEQFFGPGTRLTVL.

The chain joins TRBV3-1 to TRBJ2-1; no reliable D call. CDR1 is LGHDT and CDR2 is YNNKEL in the germline V gene (reference sequence). The V end was cut by 3 bases, the J end by 9 bases, with 9 bases between. The CDR3 has 12 residues. The CDR3 nucleotides are TGTGCCAGCAGCCACTTGACGGGTGAGCAGTTCTTC. Translating it yields CASSHLTGEQFF.

The table lists this clonotype with many counts. The chain recombines TRBV7-2 with TRBJ1-2, with D hard to call. Germline CDR1 reads SGHTA; CDR2 reads FQGNSA. This CDR3 is 13 amino acids long. The V gene lost 1 base and the J gene lost 5 bases, with 8 bases spanning the gap. CDR3 sequence (DNA): TGTGCCAGCAGCTTAGGGCAGATGTATGGCTACACCTTC. Translated, it gives CASSLGQMYGYTF.

This chain's CDR3 is CATRQGVSYEQYF. As DNA, the CDR3 is TGTGCCACCCGACAGGGAGTAAGCTACGAGCAGTACTTC. The V and J genes are TRBV7-2 and TRBJ2-5; 7 bases are a match to TRBD1. The J call may be mistaken, given a closer DNA end match to TRBJ2-7. The CDR3 extends over 13 amino acids. Germline CDR1 is SGHTA and CDR2 is FQGNSA.

In regard to this clonotype: A read error may account for a junction end that differs from germline. The chain recombines TRBV25-1 with TRBJ2-7; 12 bases fit TRBD1. The DNA end is a closer match to TRBJ2-5, so the J assignment may be wrong. The length of the CDR3 is 14 residues. CDR1 and CDR2 (germline): MGHDK, SYGVNS. The CDR3 DNA sequence: TGCGGTACCGGGACAGGGGGCTTCAGAGAGACCCAGTACTTC. Translating gives CGTGTGGFRETQYF.